Below are 23 T cell receptor beta chains sequenced from a single sample in a study of cytomegalovirus exposure and HLA in healthy donors. PCR amplification relied on 60 Vbeta primers (plus 13 Jbeta primers). Sequencing used immunoSEQ multiplex PCR; TCRdb keeps in-frame clones, though not all of them. This sample has about 160,000 clones, with over 70% found just once. The sample consisted of PBMCs. The origin of the receptors is a woman aged 30 to 39 in good health and CMV-seronegative.

The chain employs TRBV6-5 and TRBJ1-6; 9 bases map to TRBD1. The CDR3 sequence is 16 residues long. Germline-derived CDR1 and CDR2 are MNHEY and SVGAGI. The V and J ends lost 4 bases and 9 bases, in that order; junction bases with no gene match: 10. The CDR3 region has the DNA TGTGCCAGCAGTTCCCCCCCCGGGACAGGGCGTTCACCCCTCCACTTT. Protein sequence: CASSSPPGTGRSPLHF.

This rearrangement joins TRBV9 to TRBJ2-2; tentatively, D is TRBD2 (6 bases). Trimming left V 0 bases short and J 7 bases short, with 16 bases between. The germline CDR1 and CDR2 sequences are SGDLS and YYNGEE. The CDR3 is 16 residues long. The CDR3 coding sequence is TGTGCCAGCAGCGTAGTCGGGACTGGCTTCATCGGGGAGCTGTTTTTT. It codes for CASSVVGTGFIGELFF.

The chain recombines TRBV5-5 with TRBJ2-1, with a possible D match to TRBD2 (6 bases). The CDR3 loop spans 13 amino acids. Germline-derived CDR1 and CDR2 are SGHKS and YYEKEE (reference sequence). The V end was cut by 1 base, the J end by 6 bases, with 8 bases between. The CDR3: CASSLTGGNEQFF. The CDR3 DNA sequence: TGTGCCAGCAGCTTGACCGGGGGCAATGAGCAGTTCTTC.

This chain connects TRBV21-1 to TRBJ1-1; no DNA check was done on the table's D call, TRBD1. TRBV21-1 is described as a pseudogene. The CDR3 extends over 13 amino acids. The CDR3 sequence is CASSRGPGTEAFF. The CDR3 DNA reads TGTGCCAGCAGCAGGGGCCCTGGGACTGAAGCTTTCTTT.

The rearrangement links TRBV2 to TRBJ1-1; 8 bases align to TRBD1. The CDR3 loop spans 18 amino acids. V was pared by 8 bases and J by 6 bases, with 23 bases of the junction left unmatched. Germline V gene sequence: CDR1 SNHLY, CDR2 FYNNEI. CDR3 in amino acids: CASRVPSRWGQVLAEAFF. In DNA form, the CDR3 reads TGTGCCAGCCGAGTCCCTTCCCGATGGGGACAGGTTCTTGCTGAAGCTTTCTTT.

Here the CDR3 reads CASSLSSTDTQYF. In DNA form, the CDR3 reads TGTGCCAGCAGCCTCTCTAGCACAGATACGCAGTATTTT. The chain combines TRBV7-9 with TRBJ2-3; no firm D call. CDR3 size: 13 residues. The germline gives CDR1 SEHNR, CDR2 FQNEAQ (reference sequence). Trimming removed 5 bases from V and 0 bases from J, with 6 bases in between.

The rearrangement uses TRBV18 and TRBJ1-4; D possibly corresponds to TRBD1 (5 bases). The germline V gene encodes CDR1 KGHSH and CDR2 LQKENI. This CDR3 has 15 residues. Trimming took 0 bases from V and 2 from J, leaving 7 bases between them. The CDR3 sequence: CASSPPGLTNEKLFF. In nucleotides, the CDR3 is TGTGCCAGCTCACCACCGGGGCTGACTAATGAAAAACTGTTTTTT.

The count of this clone is one. The chain is built from TRBV2 and TRBJ1-1; no definite D call. This CDR3 is built from 12 residues. V was pared by 4 bases and J by 3 bases, with 6 bases between. Germline values: CDR1 SNHLY, CDR2 FYNNEI. CDR3 coding DNA: TGTGCCAGCAGTGTTCGTTACACTGAAGCTTTCTTT. Translated, it gives CASSVRYTEAFF.

CDR3 region: CAWSSSGGLTDTQYF. CDR3 bases: TGTGCCTGGAGTTCAAGCGGGGGGTTGACAGATACGCAGTATTTT. The rearrangement links TRBV30 to TRBJ2-3, with 9 bases fitting TRBD2. From germline, CDR1 is GTSNPN and CDR2 SVGIG (reference sequence). After removal of 2 bases from V and 3 bases from J, the junction contained 6 bases not matched to a gene. The CDR3 length is 15 residues.

This clone was seen more than once but under ten times. The chain joins TRBV5-4 to TRBJ2-1; 7 positions agree with TRBD2. The CDR3 is made up of 19 amino acids. Losses at the gene ends were 4 bases for V and 3 bases for J; bases not matched to a gene: 19. CDR1 and CDR2 (germline): SGHNT, YYREEE (reference sequence). The CDR3 spells CASSLRGPRASGGYNEQFF. CDR3 coding DNA: TGTGCCAGCAGCCTCCGAGGTCCAAGGGCTAGCGGAGGCTACAATGAGCAGTTCTTC. The full variable domain, with the rest looked up from reference TRBV5-4 and TRBJ2-1, is ETGVTQSPTHLIKTRGQQVTLRCSSQSGHNTVSWYQQALGQGPQFIFQYYREEENGRGNFPPRFSGLQFPNYSSELNVNALELDDSALYLCASSLRGPRASGGYNEQFFGPGTRLTVL.

This clone was observed a few times. This chain joins TRBV5-6 and TRBJ2-5; TRBD1 is a possible D gene (5 bases). With 1 base removed from V and 7 bases from J, the gap between germline ends came to 14 bases. This CDR3 has 14 amino acids. Germline values: CDR1 SGHDT, CDR2 YYEEEE. The CDR3 DNA sequence: TGTGCCAGCAGCTTGAACAGGCTACCGGGGACCCAGTACTTC. Translating it yields CASSLNRLPGTQYF.

The chain combines TRBV5-1 with TRBJ2-1; 8 bases are shared with TRBD1. V lost 1 base to trimming and J lost 8 bases; unmatched junction nucleotides: 11. CDR3 length: 16 residues. Germline CDR1 SGHRS, CDR2 YFSETQ. The CDR3 DNA follows: TGCGCCAGCAGCTTGTACACAGGGGGGACTGCGGATGAGCAGTTCTTC. Its protein product is CASSLYTGGTADEQFF.

A few counts support this clone. The rearrangement links TRBV29-1 to TRBJ1-1; unclear D gene. V dropped 6 bases and J dropped 3 bases, with 14 bases sitting between them. The CDR3 consists of 13 residues. Germline CDR1 SQVTM, CDR2 ANQGSEA. CDR3 sequence reads: CSVATWSDTEAFF. The CDR3 DNA reads as TGCAGCGTCGCGACATGGTCGGACACTGAAGCTTTCTTT.

In its sample, this clone was seen once. The chain recombines TRBV7-2 with TRBJ1-1, with D maybe TRBD1 (6 bases). Per germline, CDR1 SGHTA and CDR2 FQGNSA. The CDR3 runs 15 residues. V was clipped by 5 bases and J by 1 base, with 14 bases between them. The CDR3 region has the DNA TGTGCCAGCAGCCCTCACAGGGCCCCGAACACTGAAGCTTTCTTT. Protein: CASSPHRAPNTEAFF.

This CDR3 is CASSPPSRGYTF. DNA of the CDR3: TGTGCCAGCAGCCCCCCCTCGCGGGGCTACACCTTC. The chain joins TRBV28 to TRBJ1-2; no clear D gene. CDR3 length: 12 residues. Germline loops: CDR1 MDHEN, CDR2 SYDVKM. V was pared by 6 bases and J by 8 bases, with 13 bases between.

Note on this clone: Other DNA sequences in this specimen translate into the identical CDR3. The CDR3 reads CASSFEGDYGYTF. The CDR3 DNA follows: TGCGCCAGCAGCTTCGAGGGAGACTATGGCTACACCTTC. The gene calls are TRBV5-1 and TRBJ1-2; D is unclear. Trimming removed 2 bases at V and 3 bases at J, with 8 bases between. This CDR3 is 13 amino acids long. The V gene's germline CDR1 is SGHRS and CDR2 YFSETQ.

This clone was observed a handful of times. V gene TRBV20-1 combines with J gene TRBJ2-7; 8 bases are shared with TRBD2. CDR3 length equals 11 residues. V dropped 3 bases and J dropped 9; count of bases not matched to a gene: 4. The V gene's germline CDR1 is DFQATT and CDR2 SNEGSKA (reference sequence). The CDR3 spells CSARRGAVQYF. The DNA of the CDR3 is TGCAGTGCTAGGCGGGGGGCTGTGCAGTACTTC.

The rearrangement links TRBV11-3 to TRBJ2-2, with D possibly being TRBD2 (6 bases). The V gene lost 5 bases and the J gene lost 4 bases, with 14 bases spanning the gap. The V gene's germline CDR1 is SGHNT and CDR2 YENEEA. This CDR3 comprises 15 residues. CDR3: CASSTLGGGTGELFF. The CDR3 DNA reads as TGTGCCAGCAGCACCTTGGGGGGAGGCACCGGGGAGCTGTTTTTT.

This clone showed up just once. This chain uses TRBV6-5 with TRBJ1-6, with D unclear. The CDR3 loop spans 12 amino acids. Germline CDR1 is MNHEY and CDR2 is SVGAGI. Trimming removed 4 bases at V and 9 bases at J, with 7 bases between. The CDR3 sequence: CASSLSGSPLHF. The CDR3, as DNA: TGTGCCAGCAGTTTAAGCGGTTCACCCCTCCACTTT.

This clone was observed a single time. The genes are TRBV6-1 and TRBJ2-5; D possibly corresponds to TRBD1 (6 bases). Trimming shortened V by 0 bases and J by 2 bases, and 10 bases separated the two germline ends. CDR3 length: 15 residues. CDR1 and CDR2 (germline): MNHNS, SASEGT. CDR3 protein: CASSEALGQQETQYF. DNA of the CDR3: TGTGCCAGCAGTGAAGCGCTGGGACAACAAGAGACCCAGTACTTC.

The CDR3, as DNA: TGTGCCAGCAGTTACCAGATCGGACAGGGTGGAACTGAAGCTTTCTTT. The encoded protein is CASSYQIGQGGTEAFF. The rearrangement uses TRBV6-5 and TRBJ1-1; 8 bases map to TRBD1. The length of the CDR3 is 16 residues. The germline V gene encodes CDR1 MNHEY and CDR2 SVGAGI. With V trimmed by 2 bases and J by 5 bases, 10 bases remained unmatched.

This clone has only one observation. The chain couples TRBV5-1 to TRBJ1-1; 7 bases line up with TRBD1. The germline gives CDR1 SGHRS, CDR2 YFSETQ. The CDR3 loop spans 15 amino acids. Trimming took 4 bases from V and 3 from J; bases not matched to a gene: 9. CDR3 region: CASSPRQGWDTEAFF. In nucleotides, the CDR3 is TGCGCCAGCAGCCCGCGACAGGGATGGGACACTGAAGCTTTCTTT.

This clone appeared once. The rearrangement links TRBV7-9 to TRBJ2-7; a weak D match, TRBD1 (6 bases). The germline gives CDR1 SEHNR, CDR2 FQNEAQ (reference sequence). Trimming pared 5 bases from V and 2 bases from J, leaving 13 bases between. There are 14 residues in the CDR3. CDR3 amino acids: CASSPQTGPYEQYF. CDR3 sequence (DNA): TGTGCCAGCAGCCCCCAGACAGGTCCCTACGAGCAGTACTTC.